The rows below give T cell receptor beta chains drawn from one sample of a study of neurological immune-mediated disorders. TCRdb itself ran the 5' RACE reads through MiXCR, one entry per CDR3 protein. Of 70,000 or so distinct CDR3 sequences listed, 2.5% to 3.5% were seen once; the top ten hold less than 5.5%. The sample taken for sequencing was PBMCs. These receptors were collected from a woman aged 50 to 60 with multiple sclerosis. CDR3s include the opening cysteine and the closing phenylalanine or tryptophan. A D gene is named only where the DNA matches it firmly. Part of the rows lack a size; the others show once, few, many or a class for expanded clones.

len	v_gene	abundance	j_gene	d_gene	CDR3aa	CDR3nt
23	TRBV21-1	many	TRBJ2-7	-	CASSKERGGTSSSTRERGYEQYF	TGTGCCAGCAGCAAAGAGAGGGGGGGGACCTCTTCATCCACACGAGAACGGGGGTACGAGCAGTACTTC
17	TRBV27	many	TRBJ2-6	-	CASSSIAGSPGANVLTF	TGTGCCAGCAGTTCTATTGCAGGGTCTCCTGGGGCCAACGTCCTGACTTTC
12	TRBV5-1	many	TRBJ2-5	-	CASSFDRKTQYF	TGCGCCAGCAGCTTTGACAGAAAAACCCAGTACTTC
11	TRBV29-1	many	TRBJ2-1	-	CSVRSSGEQFF	TGCAGCGTTCGTAGTTCTGGTGAGCAGTTCTTC
15	TRBV5-1	many	TRBJ2-1	TRBD2	CASSSGYVSYNEQFF	TGCGCCAGCTCTAGCGGTTACGTCTCCTACAATGAGCAGTTCTTC
14	TRBV5-1	many	TRBJ1-2	TRBD1	CASSLGTGAYGYTF	TGCGCCAGCAGCTTGGGGACAGGGGCCTATGGCTACACCTTC
15	TRBV7-3	-	TRBJ2-1	TRBD1	CASSPQGAAYNEQFF	TGTGCCAGCAGCCCCCAGGGGGCGGCCTACAATGAGCAGTTCTTC
14	TRBV4-2	many	TRBJ2-5	-	CASSQGAAQETQYF	TGTGCCAGCAGCCAAGGAGCGGCCCAAGAGACCCAGTACTTC
13	TRBV10-3	many	TRBJ1-2	TRBD1	CAINLDREAGYTF	TGTGCCATCAATCTCGACAGGGAGGCTGGCTACACCTTC
16	TRBV2	many	TRBJ1-2	TRBD1	CASILGPRTGNYGYTF	TGTGCCAGCATACTCGGACCCCGGACAGGGAATTATGGCTACACCTTC
15	TRBV24-1	many	TRBJ2-2	-	CATTRQRANTGELFF	TGTGCCACCACCCGACAGCGGGCGAACACCGGGGAGCTGTTTTTT
15	TRBV2	many	TRBJ2-3	-	CASSDDQGPWYTQYF	TGTGCCAGCAGTGATGACCAGGGACCCTGGTATACGCAGTATTTT
16	TRBV5-1	many	TRBJ2-3	-	CASSPTTAPIPDTQYF	TGCGCCAGCAGCCCGACGACAGCACCTATCCCTGATACGCAGTATTTT
16	TRBV5-1	many	TRBJ1-1	-	CASSLAQQGYNTEAFF	TGCGCCAGCAGCTTGGCCCAGCAGGGGTATAACACTGAAGCTTTCTTT
17	TRBV5-1	many	TRBJ2-1	TRBD2	CASRRLSGGSTYNEQFF	TGCGCCAGCCGCCGACTTAGCGGGGGGTCCACCTACAATGAGCAGTTCTTC
14	TRBV6-1	many	TRBJ1-1	TRBD1	CASKPTGENTEAFF	TGTGCCAGCAAACCGACAGGGGAGAACACTGAAGCTTTCTTT
11	TRBV4-1	many	TRBJ1-2	-	CASSRSDGYTF	TGCGCCAGCAGCCGTTCGGATGGCTACACCTTC
13	TRBV20-1	few	TRBJ1-1	-	CSDRENQNTEAFF	TGCAGTGATAGAGAAAACCAGAACACTGAAGCTTTCTTT
16	TRBV20-1	many	TRBJ2-1	-	CSAKSSGTTGDNEQFF	TGCAGTGCTAAGAGCTCCGGGACAACTGGAGACAATGAGCAGTTCTTC
16	TRBV20-1	many	TRBJ2-7	TRBD2	CSAARPGASGEGEQYF	TGCAGTGCTGCCCGCCCCGGGGCTAGCGGAGAAGGCGAGCAGTACTTC
15	TRBV24-1	few	TRBJ2-1	-	CATSDLKRGGDEQFF	TGTGCCACCAGTGATTTGAAGAGGGGGGGGGATGAGCAGTTCTTC
17	TRBV5-1	many	TRBJ2-1	TRBD2	CASSNGLAGNSYNEQFF	TGCGCCAGCAGCAACGGACTAGCGGGAAATTCCTACAATGAGCAGTTCTTC